This T cell receptor beta chain is from a study of cytomegalovirus exposure and HLA in healthy donors. Across the whole study: Clustering assigned around 77% of the 350 to 450 genotyped donors to the Caucasian-associated ancestry cluster. Findings and limits, study-wide: In a later analysis, parvovirus B19, influenza, CMV and Epstein-Barr virus appeared linked to several top co-occurrence clusters. The authors confirmed in vitro that a few CMV-associated chains were specific for CMV antigens. Clonal expansion was found to be greater in HLA-associated TCR beta chains than in equally common others in a later analysis.

This clone came up once. Its antigen is undetermined. The PCR was carried out with 60 Vbeta primers and 13 Jbeta primers. Assay used: immunoSEQ multiplex PCR; TCRdb lists only in-frame clones, some missing. Of 55,000 or so clones listed, approximately 82% are singletons. Unmatched junction bases numbered 6, after V lost 0 bases and J lost 8 bases. The CDR3 extends over 15 amino acids. Germline lookup yields CDR1 LGHNA and CDR2 YNFKEQ. The source material was PBMCs. J is TRBJ1-2 and V is TRBV4-2, with 10 bases that match TRBD1. This TCR was sampled from a man between 50 and 59 years old in good health and CMV-seronegative. The CDR3 DNA reads as TGTGCCAGCAGCCAAGATTTGGGACAGGGGCACGGCTACACCTTC. This encodes CASSQDLGQGHGYTF.